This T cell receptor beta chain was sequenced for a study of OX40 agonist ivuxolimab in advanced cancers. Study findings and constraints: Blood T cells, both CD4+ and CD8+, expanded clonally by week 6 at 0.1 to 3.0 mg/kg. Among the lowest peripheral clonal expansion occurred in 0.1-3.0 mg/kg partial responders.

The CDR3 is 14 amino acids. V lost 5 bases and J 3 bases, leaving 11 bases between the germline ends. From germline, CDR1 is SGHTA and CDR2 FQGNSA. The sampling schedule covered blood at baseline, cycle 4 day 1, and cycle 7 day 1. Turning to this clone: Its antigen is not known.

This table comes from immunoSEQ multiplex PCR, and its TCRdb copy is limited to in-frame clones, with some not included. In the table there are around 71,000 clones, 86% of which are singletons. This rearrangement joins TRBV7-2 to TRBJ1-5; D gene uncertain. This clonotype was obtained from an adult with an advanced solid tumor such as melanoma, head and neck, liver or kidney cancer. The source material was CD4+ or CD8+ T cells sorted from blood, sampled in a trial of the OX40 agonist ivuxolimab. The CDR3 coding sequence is TGTGCCAGCAGCGCTGACGGATACAATCAGCCCCAGCATTTT. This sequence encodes CASSADGYNQPQHF.